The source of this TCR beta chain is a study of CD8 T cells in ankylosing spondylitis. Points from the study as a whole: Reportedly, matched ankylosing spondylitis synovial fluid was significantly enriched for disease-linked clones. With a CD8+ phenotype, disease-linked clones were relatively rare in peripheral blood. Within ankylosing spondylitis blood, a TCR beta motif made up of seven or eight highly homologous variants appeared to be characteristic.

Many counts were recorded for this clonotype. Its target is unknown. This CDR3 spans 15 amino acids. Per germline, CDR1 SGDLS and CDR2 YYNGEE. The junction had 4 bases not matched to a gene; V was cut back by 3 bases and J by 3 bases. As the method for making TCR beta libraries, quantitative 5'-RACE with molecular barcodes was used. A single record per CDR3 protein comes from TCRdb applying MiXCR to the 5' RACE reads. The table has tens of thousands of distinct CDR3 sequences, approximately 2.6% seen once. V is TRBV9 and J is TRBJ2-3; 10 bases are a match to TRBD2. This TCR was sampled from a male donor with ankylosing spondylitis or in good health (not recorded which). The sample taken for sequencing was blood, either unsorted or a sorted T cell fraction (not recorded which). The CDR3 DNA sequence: TGTGCCAGCAGCGAGTTAGCGGGAGGAACAGATACGCAGTATTTT. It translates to CASSELAGGTDTQYF. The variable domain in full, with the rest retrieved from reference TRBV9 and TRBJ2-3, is DSGVTQTPKHLITATGQRVTLRCSPRSGDLSVYWYQQSLDQGLQFLIQYYNGEERAKGNILERFSAQQFPDLHSELNLSSLELGDSALYFCASSELAGGTDTQYFGPGTRLTVL.